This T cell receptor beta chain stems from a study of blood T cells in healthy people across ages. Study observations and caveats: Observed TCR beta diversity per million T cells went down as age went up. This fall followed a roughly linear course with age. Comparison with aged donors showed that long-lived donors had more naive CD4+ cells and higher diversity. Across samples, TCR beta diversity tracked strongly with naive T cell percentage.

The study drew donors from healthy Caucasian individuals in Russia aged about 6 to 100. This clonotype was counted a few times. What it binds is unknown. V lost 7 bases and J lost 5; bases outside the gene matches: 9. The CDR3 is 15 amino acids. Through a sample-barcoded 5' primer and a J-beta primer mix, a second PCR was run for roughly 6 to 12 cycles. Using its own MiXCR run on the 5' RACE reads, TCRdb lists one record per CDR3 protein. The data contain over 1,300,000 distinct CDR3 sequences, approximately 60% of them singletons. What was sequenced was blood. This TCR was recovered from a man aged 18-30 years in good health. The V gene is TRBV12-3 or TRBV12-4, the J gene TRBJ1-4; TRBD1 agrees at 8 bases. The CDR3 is CASTTAGTGNEKLFF. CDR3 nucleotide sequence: TGTGCCAGCACCACTGCTGGGACAGGAAATGAAAAACTGTTTTTT.